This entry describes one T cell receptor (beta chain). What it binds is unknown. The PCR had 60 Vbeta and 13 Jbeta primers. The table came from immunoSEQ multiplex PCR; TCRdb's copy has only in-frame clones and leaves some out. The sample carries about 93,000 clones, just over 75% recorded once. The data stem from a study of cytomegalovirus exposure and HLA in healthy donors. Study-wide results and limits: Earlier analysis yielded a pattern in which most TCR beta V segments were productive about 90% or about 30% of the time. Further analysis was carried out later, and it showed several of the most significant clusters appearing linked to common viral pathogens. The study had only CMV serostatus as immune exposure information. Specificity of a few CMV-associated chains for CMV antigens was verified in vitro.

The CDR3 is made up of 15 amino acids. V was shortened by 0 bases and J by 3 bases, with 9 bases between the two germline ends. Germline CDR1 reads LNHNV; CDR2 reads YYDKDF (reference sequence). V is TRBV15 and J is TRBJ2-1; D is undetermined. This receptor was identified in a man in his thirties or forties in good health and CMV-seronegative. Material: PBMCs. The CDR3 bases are TGTGCCACCAGCAGAGACAGGAATGACTACAATGAGCAGTTCTTC. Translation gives CATSRDRNDYNEQFF.